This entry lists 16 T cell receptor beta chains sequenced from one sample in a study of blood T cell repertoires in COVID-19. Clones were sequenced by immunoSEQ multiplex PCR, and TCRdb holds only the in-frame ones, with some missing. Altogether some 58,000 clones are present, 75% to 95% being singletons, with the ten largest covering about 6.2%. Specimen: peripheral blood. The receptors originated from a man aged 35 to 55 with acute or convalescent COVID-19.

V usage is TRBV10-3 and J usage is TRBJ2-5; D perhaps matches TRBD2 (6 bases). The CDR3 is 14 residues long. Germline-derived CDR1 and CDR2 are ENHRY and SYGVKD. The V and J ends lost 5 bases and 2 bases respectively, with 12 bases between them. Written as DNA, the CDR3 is TGTGCCATCAGTATTAGGGAGGATCAAGAGACCCAGTACTTC. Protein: CAISIREDQETQYF.

CDR3 DNA: TGTGCCAGCAGTCAACGTTGGACAGGGTGCTATAATTCACCCCTCCACTTT. It yields the protein CASSQRWTGCYNSPLHF. The chain uses TRBV6-7 and TRBJ1-6; 8 nucleotides agree with TRBD1. TRBV6-7 is known as an ORF, though its function is uncertain. This CDR3 spans 17 amino acids. J lost 3 bases, V lost 5 bases, and 9 bases had no gene match.

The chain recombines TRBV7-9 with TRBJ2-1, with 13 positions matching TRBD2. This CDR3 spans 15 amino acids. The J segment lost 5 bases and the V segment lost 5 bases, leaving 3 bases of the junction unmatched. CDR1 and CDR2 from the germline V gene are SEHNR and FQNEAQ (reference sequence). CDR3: CASSRGLAGNNEQFF. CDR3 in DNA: TGTGCCAGCAGCCGGGGACTAGCGGGAAACAATGAGCAGTTCTTC.

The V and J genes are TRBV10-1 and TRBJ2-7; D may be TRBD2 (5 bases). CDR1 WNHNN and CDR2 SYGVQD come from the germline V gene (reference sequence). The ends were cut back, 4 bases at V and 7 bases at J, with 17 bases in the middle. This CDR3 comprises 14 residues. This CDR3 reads CASSGPGISREQYF. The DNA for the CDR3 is TGCGCCAGCAGTGGCCCGGGAATCTCGAGGGAGCAGTACTTC.

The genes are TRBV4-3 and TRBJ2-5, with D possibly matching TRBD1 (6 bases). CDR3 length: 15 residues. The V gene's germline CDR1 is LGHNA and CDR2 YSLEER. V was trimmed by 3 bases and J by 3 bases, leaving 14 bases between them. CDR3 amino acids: CASSQSTGLEETQYF. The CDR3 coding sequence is TGCGCCAGCAGCCAGTCAACAGGGTTGGAAGAGACCCAGTACTTC.

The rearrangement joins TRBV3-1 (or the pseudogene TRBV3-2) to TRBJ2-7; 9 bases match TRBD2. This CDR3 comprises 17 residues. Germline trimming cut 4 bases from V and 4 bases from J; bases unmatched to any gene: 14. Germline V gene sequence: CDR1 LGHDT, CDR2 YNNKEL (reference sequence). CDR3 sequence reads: CASSPSQGGRARYEQYF. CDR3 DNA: TGTGCCAGCAGCCCATCCCAGGGCGGGAGGGCCCGGTACGAGCAGTACTTC.

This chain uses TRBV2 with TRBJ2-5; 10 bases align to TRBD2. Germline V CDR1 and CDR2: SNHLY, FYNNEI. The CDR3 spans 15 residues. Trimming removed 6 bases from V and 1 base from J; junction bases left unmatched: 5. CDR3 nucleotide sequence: TGTGCCAGCAGGGGTGGACTAGCGGCCCAAGAGACCCAGTACTTC. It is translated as CASRGGLAAQETQYF.

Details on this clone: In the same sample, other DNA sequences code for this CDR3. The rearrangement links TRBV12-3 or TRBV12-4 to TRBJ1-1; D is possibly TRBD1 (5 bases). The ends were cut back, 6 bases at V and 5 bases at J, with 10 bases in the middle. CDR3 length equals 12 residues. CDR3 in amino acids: CASSLRGTEAFF. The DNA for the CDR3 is TGTGCCAGCAGCCTTAGGGGAACTGAAGCTTTCTTT.

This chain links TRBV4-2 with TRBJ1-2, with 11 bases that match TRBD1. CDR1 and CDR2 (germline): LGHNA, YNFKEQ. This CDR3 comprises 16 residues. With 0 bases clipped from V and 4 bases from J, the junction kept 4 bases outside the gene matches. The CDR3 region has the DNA TGTGCCAGCAGCCAAGAAGGGACAGGGGGACTCTATGGCTACACCTTC. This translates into CASSQEGTGGLYGYTF.

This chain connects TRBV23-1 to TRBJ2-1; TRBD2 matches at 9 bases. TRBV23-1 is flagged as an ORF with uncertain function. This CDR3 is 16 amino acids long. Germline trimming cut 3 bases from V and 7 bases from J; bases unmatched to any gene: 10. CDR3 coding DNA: TGCGCCAGCAGTCAGTCCGGGACTAGCTGGGTTAATGAGCAGTTCTTC. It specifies CASSQSGTSWVNEQFF.

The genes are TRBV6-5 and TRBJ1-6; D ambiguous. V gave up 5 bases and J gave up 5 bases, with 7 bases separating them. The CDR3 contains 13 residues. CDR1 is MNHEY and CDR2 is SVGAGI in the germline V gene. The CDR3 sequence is CASSQSNNSPLHF. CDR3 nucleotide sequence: TGTGCCAGCAGTCAGTCCAATAATTCACCCCTCCACTTT.

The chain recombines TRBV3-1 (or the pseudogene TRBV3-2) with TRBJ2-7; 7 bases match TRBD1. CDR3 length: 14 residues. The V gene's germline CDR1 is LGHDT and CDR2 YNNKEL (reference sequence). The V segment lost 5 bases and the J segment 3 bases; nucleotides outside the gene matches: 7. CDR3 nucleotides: TGTGCCAGCAGCTATCCGGGACAGAACTACGAGCAGTACTTC. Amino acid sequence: CASSYPGQNYEQYF.

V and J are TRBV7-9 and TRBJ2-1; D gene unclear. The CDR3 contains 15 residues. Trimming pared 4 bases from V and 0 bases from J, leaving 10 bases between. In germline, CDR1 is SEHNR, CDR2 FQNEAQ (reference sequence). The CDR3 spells CASSSLSRSYNEQFF. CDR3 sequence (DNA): TGTGCCAGCAGCTCGCTATCCCGCTCCTACAATGAGCAGTTCTTC.

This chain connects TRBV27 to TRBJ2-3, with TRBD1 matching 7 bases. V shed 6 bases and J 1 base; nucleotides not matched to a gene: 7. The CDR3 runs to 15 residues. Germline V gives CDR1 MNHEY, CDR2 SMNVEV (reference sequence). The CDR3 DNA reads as TGTGCCAGCAGCGCAAGGACAGGTCGCACAGATACGCAGTATTTT. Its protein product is CASSARTGRTDTQYF.

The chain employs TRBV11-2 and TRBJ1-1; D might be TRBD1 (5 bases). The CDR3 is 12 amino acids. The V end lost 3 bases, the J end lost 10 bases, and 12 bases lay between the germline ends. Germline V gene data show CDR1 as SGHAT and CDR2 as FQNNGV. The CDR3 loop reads CASSLSGDRAFF. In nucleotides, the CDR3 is TGTGCCAGCAGCTTGTCGGGGGATCGAGCTTTCTTT.

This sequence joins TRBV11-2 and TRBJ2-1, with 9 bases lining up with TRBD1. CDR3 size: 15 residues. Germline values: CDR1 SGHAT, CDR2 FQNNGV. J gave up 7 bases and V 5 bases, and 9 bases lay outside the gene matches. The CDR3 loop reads CASSRGTGISNEQFF. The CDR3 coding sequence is TGTGCCAGCAGCCGTGGGACAGGGATTTCGAATGAGCAGTTCTTC.